This T cell receptor beta chain is drawn from a study of cytomegalovirus exposure and HLA in healthy donors. Study at large: Researchers found that roughly 80% of over 350 genotyped donors fell within the Caucasian-associated ancestry cluster.

Study-wide results and limits: A later analysis linked a missense DCLRE1C variant to TCR beta V- and J-gene trimming. It was approximately 170 TCR beta chains that were listed as cytomegalovirus-associated.

This clone came up a few times. Its antigen is undetermined. A multiplex PCR was run with 60 Vbeta primers and 13 Jbeta primers. The data were produced by immunoSEQ multiplex PCR, yet TCRdb's version contains in-frame clones alone and is incomplete. The top ten clones hold 5% to 6.5% of a sample with about 150,000 clones, less than 85% of them seen once. V lost 4 bases and J 9 bases, leaving 13 bases between the germline ends. Germline assignment: CDR1 MNHEY and CDR2 SVGAGI. This CDR3 is 14 amino acids long. J is TRBJ1-6 and V is TRBV6-5; the D gene is possibly TRBD1 (6 bases). The source is a man aged 50 or older in good health and CMV-seropositive. The sequenced sample was PBMCs. The CDR3 DNA reads as TGTGCCAGCAGTTTACAGGGAACAGGTTCACCCCTCCACTTT. As protein: CASSLQGTGSPLHF.